This entry concerns a single T cell receptor beta chain. The sample belongs to a study of blood T cell repertoires in COVID-19. The overall study: Samples taken during acute and convalescent COVID-19 were collected in the United States, Italy and Spain.

From germline, CDR1 is SNHLY and CDR2 FYNNEI. The CDR3 totals 15 residues. The germline V and J ends were trimmed by 2 bases and 5 bases, with 16 bases remaining between them. Original processing methods: Amplification of reference gene primers was used by the study to estimate nucleated cell counts. Produced via immunoSEQ multiplex PCR; TCRdb's table is partial and in-frame only. The V and J calls and clone size were taken over from that table, and D and trimming were inferred from the DNA. The table lists 110,000 to 150,000 clones, approximately 83% of them singletons. Sequencing was carried out using peripheral blood. This sequence originates from a human donor in a cohort sampled during active COVID-19. The chain couples TRBV2 to TRBJ2-7, with a tentative D call TRBD2 (5 bases). The CDR3 reads CASSERLPGINEQYF. CDR3 nucleotide sequence: TGTGCCAGCAGTGAAAGACTCCCGGGAATCAACGAGCAGTACTTC.